This TCR beta chain originates from a study of blood T cell repertoires in COVID-19. Whole-study context: Samples came from the United States, Italy and Spain, spanning acute and convalescent COVID-19.

CDR1 and CDR2 from the germline V gene are SGDLS and YYNGEE. The CDR3 is 14 amino acids. The ends lost 3 bases at V and 7 bases at J; junction bases unmatched: 4. A word on this clone: Other nucleotide sequences in the sample specify the same CDR3.

Methods used by the authors: Reference gene primer amplification in the assay estimated nucleated cell counts. Profiling relied on immunoSEQ multiplex PCR, and the TCRdb table lists in-frame clones only, not all of them. D and trimming were read from the DNA, whereas the V and J calls and clone size are those reported in that table. Here the sample spans more than 200,000 clones, 85% to 90% being singletons. This rearrangement joins TRBV9 to TRBJ1-6; 7 nucleotides line up with TRBD1. The sequence came from a woman aged 25-40 years who had recovered from COVID-19. Source material: PBMCs or T cells enriched from blood (not recorded which). The CDR3 here is CASSGQGRNSPLHF. The DNA of the CDR3 is TGTGCCAGCAGCGGACAGGGCCGGAATTCACCCCTCCACTTT. Variable domain in full (rest from reference TRBV9 and TRBJ1-6): DSGVTQTPKHLITATGQRVTLRCSPRSGDLSVYWYQQSLDQGLQFLIQYYNGEERAKGNILERFSAQQFPDLHSELNLSSLELGDSALYFCASSGQGRNSPLHFGNGTRLTVT.